A single count supports the clone carrying this T cell receptor (beta chain). The antigen is unknown. This specimen comes from a study of EBV T-cell therapy then PD-1 blockade in nasopharyngeal carcinoma. Deletions cut 3 bases from V and 6 bases from J, with 5 bases between. CDR3 length: 11 amino acids. Generated by immunoSEQ multiplex PCR, the TCRdb table keeps only in-frame clones and is missing some. The sample holds some 17,000 clones, roughly 83% seen once. Treatment described: AdE1-LMPpoly-expanded autologous EBV-specific T-cell therapy followed by anti-PD-1 nivolumab. The sample was CD8+ T cells from blood, taken at day 0 from a patient whose treatment included autologous EBV-specific T cells and nivolumab. The TCR comes from a man aged 40-49 years with nasopharyngeal carcinoma. The chain joins TRBV12-3 or TRBV12-4 to TRBJ1-1; D is unresolved. The CDR3 nucleotides are TGTGCCAGCAGTTTTCAGGCTGAAGCTTTCTTT. Its protein product is CASSFQAEAFF.